Reported below is one TCR beta chain. The data were taken from a study of PD-L1 blockade in urothelial cancer. Generated by immunoSEQ multiplex PCR, the TCRdb table keeps only in-frame clones and is missing some. This table holds more than 95,000 clones, 80% to 90% found once. Time point noted: peripheral blood 6 weeks after treatment start. The CDR3 length is 14 residues. The V end was cut by 6 bases, the J end by 6 bases, with 18 bases between. The germline gives CDR1 MDHEN, CDR2 SYDVKM. The source is a man in his 60s with urothelial cancer. The sample here was PBMCs, taken around atezolizumab (anti-PD-L1) treatment. This chain links TRBV28 with TRBJ2-7; maybe TRBD2 (6 bases). CDR3 DNA sequence: TGTGCCAGCAGCTTGGGGGGTACTGGGGTCGAGCAGTACTTC. It specifies CASSLGGTGVEQYF.